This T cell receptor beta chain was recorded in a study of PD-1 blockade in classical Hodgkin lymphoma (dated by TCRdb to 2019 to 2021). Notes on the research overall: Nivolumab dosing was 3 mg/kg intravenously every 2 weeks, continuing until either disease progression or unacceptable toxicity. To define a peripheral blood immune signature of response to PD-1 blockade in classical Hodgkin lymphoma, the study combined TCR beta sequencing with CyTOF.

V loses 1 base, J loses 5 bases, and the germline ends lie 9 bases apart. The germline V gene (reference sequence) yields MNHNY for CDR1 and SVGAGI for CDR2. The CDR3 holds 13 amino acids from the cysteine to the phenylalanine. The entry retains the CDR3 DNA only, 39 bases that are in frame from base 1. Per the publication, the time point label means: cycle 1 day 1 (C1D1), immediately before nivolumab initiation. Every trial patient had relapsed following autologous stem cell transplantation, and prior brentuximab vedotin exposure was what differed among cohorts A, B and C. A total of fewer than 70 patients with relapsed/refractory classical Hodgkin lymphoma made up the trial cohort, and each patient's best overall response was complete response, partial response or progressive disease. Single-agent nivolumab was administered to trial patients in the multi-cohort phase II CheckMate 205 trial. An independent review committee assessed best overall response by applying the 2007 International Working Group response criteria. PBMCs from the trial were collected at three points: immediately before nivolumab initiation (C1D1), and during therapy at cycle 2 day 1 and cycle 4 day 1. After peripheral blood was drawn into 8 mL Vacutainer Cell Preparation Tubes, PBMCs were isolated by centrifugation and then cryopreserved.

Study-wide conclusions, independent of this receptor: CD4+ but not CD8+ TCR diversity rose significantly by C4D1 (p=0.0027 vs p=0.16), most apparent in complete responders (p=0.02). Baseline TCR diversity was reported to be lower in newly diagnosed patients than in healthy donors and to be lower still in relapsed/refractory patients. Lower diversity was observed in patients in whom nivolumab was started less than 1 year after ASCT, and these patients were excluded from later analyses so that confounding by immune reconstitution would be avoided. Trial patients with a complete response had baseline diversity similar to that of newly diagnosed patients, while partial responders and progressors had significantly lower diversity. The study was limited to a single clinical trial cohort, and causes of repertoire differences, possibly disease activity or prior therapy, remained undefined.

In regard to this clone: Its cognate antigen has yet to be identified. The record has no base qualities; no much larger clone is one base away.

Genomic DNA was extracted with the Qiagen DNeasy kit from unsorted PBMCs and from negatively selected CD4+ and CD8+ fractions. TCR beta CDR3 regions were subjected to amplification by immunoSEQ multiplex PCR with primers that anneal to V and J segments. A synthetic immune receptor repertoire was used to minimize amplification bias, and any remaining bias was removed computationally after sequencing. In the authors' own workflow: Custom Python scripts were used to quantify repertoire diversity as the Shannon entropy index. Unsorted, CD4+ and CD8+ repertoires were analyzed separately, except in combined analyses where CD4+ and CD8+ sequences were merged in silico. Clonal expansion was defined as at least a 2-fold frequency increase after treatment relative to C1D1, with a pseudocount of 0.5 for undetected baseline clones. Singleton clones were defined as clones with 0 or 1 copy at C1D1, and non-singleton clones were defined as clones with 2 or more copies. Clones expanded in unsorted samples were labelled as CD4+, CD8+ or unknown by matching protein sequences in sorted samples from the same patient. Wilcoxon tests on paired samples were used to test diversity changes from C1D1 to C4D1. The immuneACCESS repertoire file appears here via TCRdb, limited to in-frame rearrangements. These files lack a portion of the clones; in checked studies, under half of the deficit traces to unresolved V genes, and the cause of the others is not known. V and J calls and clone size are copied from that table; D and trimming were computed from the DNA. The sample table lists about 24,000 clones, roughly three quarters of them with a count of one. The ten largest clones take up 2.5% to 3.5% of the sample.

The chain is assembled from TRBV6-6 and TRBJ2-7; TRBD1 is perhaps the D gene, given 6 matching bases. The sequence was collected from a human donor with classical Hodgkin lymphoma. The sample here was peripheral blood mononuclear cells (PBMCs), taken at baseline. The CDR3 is CASSYYRENEQYF. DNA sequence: TGTGCCAGCAGTTACTACAGGGAAAACGAGCAGTACTTC.